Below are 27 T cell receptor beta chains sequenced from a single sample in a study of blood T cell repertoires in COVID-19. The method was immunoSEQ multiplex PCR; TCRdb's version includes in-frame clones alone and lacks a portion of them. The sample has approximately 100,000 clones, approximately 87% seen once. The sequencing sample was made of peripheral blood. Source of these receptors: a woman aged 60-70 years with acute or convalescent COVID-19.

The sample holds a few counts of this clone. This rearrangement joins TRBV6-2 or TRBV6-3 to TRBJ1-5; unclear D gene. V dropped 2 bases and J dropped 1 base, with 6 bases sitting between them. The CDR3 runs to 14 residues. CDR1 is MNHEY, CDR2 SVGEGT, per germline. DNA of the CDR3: TGTGCCAGCAGTTACGGCGGCAGCAATCAGCCCCAGCATTTT. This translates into CASSYGGSNQPQHF.

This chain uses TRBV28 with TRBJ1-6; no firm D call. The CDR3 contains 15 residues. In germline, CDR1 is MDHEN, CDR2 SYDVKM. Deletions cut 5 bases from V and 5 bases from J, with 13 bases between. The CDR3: CASSPHEVDNSPLHF. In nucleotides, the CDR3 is TGTGCCAGCAGTCCTCACGAGGTTGATAATTCACCCCTCCACTTT. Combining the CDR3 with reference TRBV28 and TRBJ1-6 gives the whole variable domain DVKVTQSSRYLVKRTGEKVFLECVQDMDHENMFWYRQDPGLGLRLIYFSYDVKMKEKGDIPEGYSVSREKKERFSLILESASTNQTSMYLCASSPHEVDNSPLHFGNGTRLTVT.

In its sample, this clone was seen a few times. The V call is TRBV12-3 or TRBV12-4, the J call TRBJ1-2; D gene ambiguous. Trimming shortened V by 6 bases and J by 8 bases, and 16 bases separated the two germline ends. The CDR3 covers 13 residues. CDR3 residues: CASRQEGSRGYTF. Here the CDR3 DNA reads TGTGCCAGCAGGCAGGAGGGCTCGCGCGGCTACACCTTC.

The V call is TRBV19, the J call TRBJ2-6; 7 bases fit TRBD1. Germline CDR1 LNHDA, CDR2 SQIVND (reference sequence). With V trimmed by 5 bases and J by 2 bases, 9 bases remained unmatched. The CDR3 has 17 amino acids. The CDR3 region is CASSFRQGGTGANVLTF. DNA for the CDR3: TGTGCCAGTAGTTTCCGACAGGGTGGTACTGGGGCCAACGTCCTGACTTTC.

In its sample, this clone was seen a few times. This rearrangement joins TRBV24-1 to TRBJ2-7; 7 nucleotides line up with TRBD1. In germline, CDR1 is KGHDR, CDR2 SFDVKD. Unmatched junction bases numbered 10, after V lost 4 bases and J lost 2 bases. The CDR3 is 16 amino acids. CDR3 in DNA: TGTGCCACCAGTGACCCGACAGGGAACTTCCCCTACGAGCAGTACTTC. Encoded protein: CATSDPTGNFPYEQYF.

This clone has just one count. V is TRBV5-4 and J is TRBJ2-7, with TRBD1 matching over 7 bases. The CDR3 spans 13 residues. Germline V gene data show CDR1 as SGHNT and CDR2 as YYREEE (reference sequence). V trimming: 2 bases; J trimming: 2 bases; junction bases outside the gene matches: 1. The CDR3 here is CASSLDRAYEQYF. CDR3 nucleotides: TGTGCCAGCAGCTTAGACAGGGCCTACGAGCAGTACTTC.

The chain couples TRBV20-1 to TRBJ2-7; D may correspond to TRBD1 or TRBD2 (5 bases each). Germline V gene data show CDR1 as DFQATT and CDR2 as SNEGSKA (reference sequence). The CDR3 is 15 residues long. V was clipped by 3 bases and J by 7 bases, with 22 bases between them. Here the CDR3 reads CSASAGRPQRGEQYF. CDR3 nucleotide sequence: TGCAGTGCTAGTGCGGGTCGGCCCCAAAGGGGAGAGCAGTACTTC.

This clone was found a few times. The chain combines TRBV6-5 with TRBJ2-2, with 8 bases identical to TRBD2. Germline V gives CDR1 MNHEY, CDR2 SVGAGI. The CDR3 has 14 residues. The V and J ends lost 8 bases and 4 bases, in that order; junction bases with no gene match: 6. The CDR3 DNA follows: TGTGCCAGCGGCGTGGGACTAGTCACCGGGGAGCTGTTTTTT. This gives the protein CASGVGLVTGELFF.

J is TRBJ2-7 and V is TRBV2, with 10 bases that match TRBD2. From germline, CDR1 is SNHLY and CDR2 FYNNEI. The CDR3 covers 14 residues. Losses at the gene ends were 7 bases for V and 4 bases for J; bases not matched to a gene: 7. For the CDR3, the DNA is TGTGCCAGCACCGAGACTAGCGGGTTATACGAGCAGTACTTC. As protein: CASTETSGLYEQYF.

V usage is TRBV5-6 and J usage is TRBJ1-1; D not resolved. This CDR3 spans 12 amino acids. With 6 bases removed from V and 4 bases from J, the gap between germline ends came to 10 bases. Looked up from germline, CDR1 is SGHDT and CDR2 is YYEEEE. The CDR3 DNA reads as TGTGCCAGCACGCGCGGGCCCACTGAAGCTTTCTTT. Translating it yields CASTRGPTEAFF.

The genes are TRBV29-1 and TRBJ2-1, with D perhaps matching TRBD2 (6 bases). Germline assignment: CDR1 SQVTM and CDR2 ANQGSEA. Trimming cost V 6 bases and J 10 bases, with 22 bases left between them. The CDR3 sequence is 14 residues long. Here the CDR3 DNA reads TGCAGCGTAGAATCCCCCGGGACTCCCCTGGAGCAGTTCTTC. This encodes CSVESPGTPLEQFF.

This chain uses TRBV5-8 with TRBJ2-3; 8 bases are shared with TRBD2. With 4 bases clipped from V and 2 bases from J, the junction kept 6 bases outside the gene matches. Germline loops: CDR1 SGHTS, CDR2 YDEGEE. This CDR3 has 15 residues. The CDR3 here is CASSLSGRATDTQYF. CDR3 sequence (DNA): TGTGCCAGCAGCCTCAGCGGGAGAGCCACAGATACGCAGTATTTT. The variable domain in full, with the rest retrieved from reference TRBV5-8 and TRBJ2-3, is EAGVTQSPTHLIKTRGQQATLRCSPISGHTSVYWYQQALGLGLQFLLWYDEGEERNRGNFPPRFSGRQFPNYSSELNVNALELEDSALYLCASSLSGRATDTQYFGPGTRLTVL.

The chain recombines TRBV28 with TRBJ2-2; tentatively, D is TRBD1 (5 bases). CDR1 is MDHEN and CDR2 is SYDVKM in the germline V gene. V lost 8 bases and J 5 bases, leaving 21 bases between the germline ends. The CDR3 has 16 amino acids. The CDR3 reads CASRSQEKRMTGELFF. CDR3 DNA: TGTGCCAGCCGATCACAGGAGAAACGAATGACCGGGGAGCTGTTTTTT.

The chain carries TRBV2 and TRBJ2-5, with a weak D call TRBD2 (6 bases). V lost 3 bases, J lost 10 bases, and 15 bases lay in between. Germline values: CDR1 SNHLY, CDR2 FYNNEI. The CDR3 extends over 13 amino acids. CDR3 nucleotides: TGTGCCAGCAGTGACGGAGCGGGCGGGGACCAGTACTTC. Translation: CASSDGAGGDQYF.

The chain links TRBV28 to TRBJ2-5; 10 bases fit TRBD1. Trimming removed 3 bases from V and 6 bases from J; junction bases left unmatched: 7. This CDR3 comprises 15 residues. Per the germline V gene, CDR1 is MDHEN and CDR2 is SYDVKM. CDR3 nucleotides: TGTGCCAGCAGTTTTTCCGGGACAGGGGTAAAGACCCAGTACTTC. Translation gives CASSFSGTGVKTQYF.

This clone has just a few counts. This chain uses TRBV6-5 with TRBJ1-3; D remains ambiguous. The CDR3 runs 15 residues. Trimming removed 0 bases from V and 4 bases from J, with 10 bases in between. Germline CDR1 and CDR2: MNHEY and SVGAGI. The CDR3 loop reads CASSYSTRGGNTIYF. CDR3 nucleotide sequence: TGTGCCAGCAGTTACTCGACGCGAGGCGGAAACACCATATATTTT.

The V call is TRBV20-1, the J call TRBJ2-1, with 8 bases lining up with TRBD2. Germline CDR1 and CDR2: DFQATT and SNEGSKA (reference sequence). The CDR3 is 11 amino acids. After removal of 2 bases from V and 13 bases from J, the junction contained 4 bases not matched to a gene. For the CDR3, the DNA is TGCAGTGCTAGATCCCGGGAGGGTCAGTTCTTC. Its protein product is CSARSREGQFF.

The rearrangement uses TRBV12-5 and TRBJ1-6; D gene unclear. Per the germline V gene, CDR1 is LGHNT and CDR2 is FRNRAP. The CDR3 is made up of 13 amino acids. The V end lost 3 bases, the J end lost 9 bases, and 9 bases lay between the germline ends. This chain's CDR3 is CASGLSGFSPLHF. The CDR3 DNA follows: TGTGCTAGTGGTTTATCAGGTTTTTCACCCCTCCACTTT.

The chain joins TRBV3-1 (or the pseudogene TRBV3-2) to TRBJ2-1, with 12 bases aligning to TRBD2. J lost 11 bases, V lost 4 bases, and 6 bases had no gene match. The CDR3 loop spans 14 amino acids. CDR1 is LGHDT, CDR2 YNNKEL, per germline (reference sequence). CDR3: CASSPRLAGVQQFF. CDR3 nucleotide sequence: TGTGCCAGCAGCCCGAGACTAGCGGGAGTGCAGCAGTTCTTC.

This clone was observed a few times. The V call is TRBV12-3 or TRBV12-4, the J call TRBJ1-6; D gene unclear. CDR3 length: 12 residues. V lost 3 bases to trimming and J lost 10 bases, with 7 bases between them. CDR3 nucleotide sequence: TGTGCCAGCAGTTTTGGTCGGTCACCCCTCCACTTT. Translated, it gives CASSFGRSPLHF.

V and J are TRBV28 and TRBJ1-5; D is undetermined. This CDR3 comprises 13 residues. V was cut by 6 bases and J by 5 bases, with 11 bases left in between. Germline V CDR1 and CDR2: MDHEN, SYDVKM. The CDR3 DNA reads TGTGCCAGCAGGCACGGAGAGGATCAGCCCCAGCATTTT. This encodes CASRHGEDQPQHF. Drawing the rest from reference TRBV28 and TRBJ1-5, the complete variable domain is DVKVTQSSRYLVKRTGEKVFLECVQDMDHENMFWYRQDPGLGLRLIYFSYDVKMKEKGDIPEGYSVSREKKERFSLILESASTNQTSMYLCASRHGEDQPQHFGDGTRLSIL.

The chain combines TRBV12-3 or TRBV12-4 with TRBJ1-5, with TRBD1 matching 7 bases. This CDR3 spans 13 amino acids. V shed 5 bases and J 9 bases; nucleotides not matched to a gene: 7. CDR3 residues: CASSTDRFGPQHF. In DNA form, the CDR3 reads TGTGCCAGCAGTACGGACAGGTTCGGGCCCCAGCATTTT.

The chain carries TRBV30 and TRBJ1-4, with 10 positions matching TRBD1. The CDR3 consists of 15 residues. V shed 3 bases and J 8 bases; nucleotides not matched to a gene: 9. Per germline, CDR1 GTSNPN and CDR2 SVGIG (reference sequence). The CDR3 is CAWRKPGQGQEKLFF. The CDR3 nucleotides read TGTGCCTGGAGAAAGCCGGGACAGGGGCAGGAAAAACTGTTTTTT.

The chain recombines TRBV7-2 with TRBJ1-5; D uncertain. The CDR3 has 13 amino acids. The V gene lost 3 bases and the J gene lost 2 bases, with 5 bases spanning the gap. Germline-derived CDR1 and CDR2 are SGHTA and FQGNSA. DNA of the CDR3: TGTGCCAGCAGCTTTAGTGGCAATCAGCCCCAGCATTTT. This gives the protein CASSFSGNQPQHF.

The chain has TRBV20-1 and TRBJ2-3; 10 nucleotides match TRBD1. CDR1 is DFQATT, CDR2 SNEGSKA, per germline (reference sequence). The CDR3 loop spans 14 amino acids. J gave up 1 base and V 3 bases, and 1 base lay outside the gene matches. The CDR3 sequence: CSASGTGGTDTQYF. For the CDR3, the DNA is TGCAGTGCTAGTGGGACAGGGGGCACAGATACGCAGTATTTT.

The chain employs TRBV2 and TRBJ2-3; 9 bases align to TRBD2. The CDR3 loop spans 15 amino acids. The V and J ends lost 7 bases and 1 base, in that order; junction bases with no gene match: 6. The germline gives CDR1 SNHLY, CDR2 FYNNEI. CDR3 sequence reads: CASKSTSGGTDTQYF. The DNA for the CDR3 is TGTGCCAGCAAGTCGACTAGCGGAGGCACAGATACGCAGTATTTT.

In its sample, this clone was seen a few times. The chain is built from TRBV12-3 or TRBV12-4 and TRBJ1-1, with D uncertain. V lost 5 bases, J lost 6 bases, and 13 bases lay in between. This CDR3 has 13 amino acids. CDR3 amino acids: CASSRRVRSEAFF. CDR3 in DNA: TGTGCCAGCAGTCGACGGGTTCGGTCTGAAGCTTTCTTT.